This T cell receptor beta chain was obtained from a study of cytomegalovirus exposure and HLA in healthy donors. Germline V gene sequence: CDR1 SNHLY, CDR2 FYNNEI. CDR3 size: 16 residues. Trimming took 4 bases from V and 4 from J; bases not matched to a gene: 9. The PCR used 60 Vbeta and 13 Jbeta primers. Some clones are missing from TCRdb's copy, which holds only in-frame ones; the method was immunoSEQ multiplex PCR. The sample carries approximately 92,000 clones, around 86% recorded once. The chain has TRBV2 and TRBJ2-3; 9 nucleotides line up with TRBD2. This TCR came from a woman aged 70-85 years in good health and CMV-seropositive. Material for sequencing was PBMCs. The CDR3 DNA reads as TGTGCCAGCAGTGCTACTGGCGGGAGGGCCTCAGATACGCAGTATTTT. This gives the protein CASSATGGRASDTQYF.